This TCR beta chain appears in the sequencing data of a study of early T cells in non-severe SARS-CoV-2 infection. About the study: It was bulk RNA from unsorted whole blood that was sequenced, and the chains were unpaired. Findings and caveats of the study: Matching against VDJdb likely underestimated virus-specific expansions, favoring anti-spike CD8.

TCRdb ran MiXCR on the 5' RACE reads and lists one entry per CDR3 protein. The table includes some 29,000 distinct CDR3 sequences, approximately 5.4% detected once. There are many counts of this clonotype. Its specificity is unknown. The specimen was whole blood. This clonotype originated in an adult who was a healthcare worker with PCR-confirmed SARS-CoV-2 infection or an uninfected control (not recorded which).

In DNA, the CDR3 is TGTGCCAGCAGTCTTGGACTAAGACAGATACCCTACGAGCAGTACTTC. Translation: CASSLGLRQIPYEQYF. The rearrangement links TRBV6-6 to TRBJ2-7, with D possibly being TRBD2 (6 bases). This CDR3 contains 16 residues. CDR1 and CDR2 from the germline V gene are MNHNY and SVGAGI (reference sequence). V was cut by 5 bases and J by 2 bases, with 19 bases left in between.